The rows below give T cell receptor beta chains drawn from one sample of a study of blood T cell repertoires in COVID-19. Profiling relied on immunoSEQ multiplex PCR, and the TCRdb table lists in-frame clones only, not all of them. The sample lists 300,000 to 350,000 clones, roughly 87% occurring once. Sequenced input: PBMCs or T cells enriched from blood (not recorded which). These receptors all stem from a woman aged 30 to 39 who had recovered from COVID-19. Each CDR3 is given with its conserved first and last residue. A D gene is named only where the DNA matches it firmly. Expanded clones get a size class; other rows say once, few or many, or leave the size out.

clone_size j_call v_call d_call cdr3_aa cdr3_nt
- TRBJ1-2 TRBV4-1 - CASSQDNPVQGTYGYTF TGCGCCAGCAGCCAAGATAACCCGGTTCAGGGGACCTATGGCTACACCTTC
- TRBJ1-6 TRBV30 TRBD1 CAWSRQGADSPLHF TGTGCCTGGAGCAGACAGGGGGCGGATTCACCCCTCCACTTT
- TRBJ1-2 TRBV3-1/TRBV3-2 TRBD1 CASSQRTGLHYGYTF TGTGCCAGCAGCCAGAGGACAGGGTTGCACTATGGCTACACCTTC
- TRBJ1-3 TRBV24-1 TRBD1 CATSDPRGDRIYF TGTGCCACCAGTGATCCTAGAGGGGACAGGATATATTTT
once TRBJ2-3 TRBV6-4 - CASSVQGTTGDTQYF TGTGCCAGCAGTGTTCAGGGGACCACAGGGGATACGCAGTATTTT
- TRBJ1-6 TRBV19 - CASTPDSGAYNSPLHF TGTGCCAGTACCCCGGACAGTGGGGCTTATAATTCACCCCTCCACTTT
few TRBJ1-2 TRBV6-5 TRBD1 CASSKGQGLGYTF TGTGCCAGCAGTAAGGGACAGGGATTGGGCTACACCTTC
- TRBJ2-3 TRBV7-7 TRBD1 CASSPGTGDTDTQYF TGTGCCAGCAGCCCAGGGACAGGAGACACAGATACGCAGTATTTT
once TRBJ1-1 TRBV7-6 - CASSLSPGQNTEAFF TGTGCCAGCAGCTTATCCCCGGGACAGAACACTGAAGCTTTCTTT
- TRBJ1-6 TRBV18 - CASSGGGPLHF TGTGCCAGCTCAGGGGGCGGGCCCCTCCACTTT
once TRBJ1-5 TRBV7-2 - CASSLELSGNQPQHF TGTGCCAGCAGCTTAGAGTTGAGTGGCAATCAGCCCCAGCATTTT
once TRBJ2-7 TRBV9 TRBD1 CASSPRPGTGSYEQYF TGTGCCAGCAGCCCCCGTCCCGGGACAGGGTCCTACGAGCAGTACTTC
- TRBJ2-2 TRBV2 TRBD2 CATPLAGGPWTGELFF TGTGCCACACCCCTAGCGGGGGGGCCGTGGACCGGGGAGCTGTTTTTT
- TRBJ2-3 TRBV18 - CASSPGHAITDTQYF TGTGCCAGCTCACCAGGGCACGCAATCACAGATACGCAGTATTTT
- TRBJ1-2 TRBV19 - CASSRAKSYGYTF TGTGCCAGTAGTAGAGCGAAGAGCTATGGCTACACCTTC
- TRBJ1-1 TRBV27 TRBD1 CASSRQGFNTEAFF TGTGCCAGCAGCCGACAGGGATTCAACACTGAAGCTTTCTTT
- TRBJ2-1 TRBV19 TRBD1 CASSARDRGNEQFF TGTGCCAGTAGTGCTCGGGACAGGGGCAATGAGCAGTTCTTC
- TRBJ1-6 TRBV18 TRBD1 CASSPGTAYNSPLHF TGTGCCAGCTCACCCGGGACAGCTTATAATTCACCCCTCCACTTT
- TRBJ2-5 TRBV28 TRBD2 CASSRLARKETQYF TGTGCCAGCAGTAGACTAGCGCGGAAAGAGACCCAGTACTTC
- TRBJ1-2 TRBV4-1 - CASSQVENGYTF TGCGCCAGCAGCCAAGTTGAGAATGGTTACACCTTC
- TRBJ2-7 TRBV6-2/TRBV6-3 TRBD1 CASSGTGGYEQYF TGTGCCAGCAGTGGGACAGGGGGTTACGAGCAGTACTTC
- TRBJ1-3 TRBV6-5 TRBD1 CASSRTGGSGNTIYF TGTGCCAGCAGTCGGACAGGGGGCTCTGGAAACACCATATATTTT
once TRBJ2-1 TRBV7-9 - CATGGNEQFF TGTGCCACCGGGGGAAATGAGCAGTTCTTC
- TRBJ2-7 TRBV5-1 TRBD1 CASSSDRGHEQYF TGCGCCAGCAGCTCGGACAGGGGACACGAGCAGTACTTC
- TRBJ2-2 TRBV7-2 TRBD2 CASSFGGGNTGELFF TGTGCCAGCAGCTTTGGCGGGGGGAACACCGGGGAGCTGTTTTTT
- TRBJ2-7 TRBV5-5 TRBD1 CASSPDRAPSYEQYF TGTGCCAGCAGCCCCGACAGGGCTCCCTCCTACGAGCAGTACTTC
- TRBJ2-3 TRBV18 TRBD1 CASSSGQGATDTQYF TGTGCCAGCTCATCAGGACAGGGGGCGACAGATACGCAGTATTTT
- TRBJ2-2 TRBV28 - CASSKQGNTGELFF TGTGCCAGCAGTAAACAGGGCAACACCGGGGAGCTGTTTTTT
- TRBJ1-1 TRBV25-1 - CASSARGKAFF TGTGCCAGCAGTGCTCGGGGAAAAGCTTTCTTT
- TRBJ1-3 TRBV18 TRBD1 CASSPMDRAPSGNTIYF TGTGCCAGCTCACCAATGGACAGGGCACCCTCTGGAAACACCATATATTTT
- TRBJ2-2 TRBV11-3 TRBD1 CASSGTGLTNTGELFF TGTGCCAGCAGCGGGACAGGCCTTACGAACACCGGGGAGCTGTTTTTT
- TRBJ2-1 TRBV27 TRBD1 CASSLDRGNEQFF TGTGCCAGCAGTCTTGACAGGGGCAATGAGCAGTTCTTC
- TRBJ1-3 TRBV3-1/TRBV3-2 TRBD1 CASRGTGSGNTIYF TGTGCCAGCAGGGGGACAGGGTCTGGAAACACCATATATTTT
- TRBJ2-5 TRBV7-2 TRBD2 CASGPGLAPGTQYF TGTGCCAGCGGGCCGGGACTAGCGCCGGGGACCCAGTACTTC
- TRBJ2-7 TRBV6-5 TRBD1 CASINRGTYEQYF TGTGCCAGCATCAACAGGGGAACCTACGAGCAGTACTTC
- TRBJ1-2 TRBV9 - CASSPKLQGDGYTF TGTGCCAGCAGCCCAAAACTTCAAGGAGATGGCTACACCTTC
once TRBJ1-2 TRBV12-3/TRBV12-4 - CASSPDRAYGYTF TGTGCCAGCAGCCCTGATAGAGCCTATGGCTACACCTTC
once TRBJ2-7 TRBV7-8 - CASSPRLPTYEQYF TGTGCCAGCAGCCCCAGGCTTCCTACCTACGAGCAGTACTTC
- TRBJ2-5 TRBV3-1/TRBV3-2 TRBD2 CASSRTSGGLGLTGTQYF TGTGCCAGCAGCCGGACTAGCGGGGGGCTAGGGCTAACTGGGACCCAGTACTTC
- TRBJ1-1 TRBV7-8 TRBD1 CASSLIQGTNTEAFF TGTGCCAGCAGCTTGATACAGGGGACGAACACTGAAGCTTTCTTT
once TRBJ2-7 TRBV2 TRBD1 CASGLTNRGLRAYEQYF TGTGCCAGCGGACTGACAAACAGGGGGCTTAGGGCCTACGAGCAGTACTTC
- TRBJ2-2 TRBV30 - CAWTVGVGELFF TGTGCCTGGACGGTAGGGGTCGGGGAGCTGTTTTTT
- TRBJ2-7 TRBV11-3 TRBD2 CASSLGLGREQYF TGTGCCAGCAGCCTGGGACTAGGACGCGAGCAGTACTTC
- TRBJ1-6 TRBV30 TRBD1 CAWSGTGNNSPLHF TGTGCCTGGAGTGGGACAGGGAATAATTCACCCCTCCACTTT